This T cell receptor beta chain was identified during a study of T cell responses to AZD1222 COVID-19 vaccine. Whole-study results and caveats: The span of vaccine-associated CD4 TCRs extended across spike, with dominance at 160-218 and 743-854.

Notes on this clone: Its antigen remains unidentified.

Looked up from germline, CDR1 is SGHTA and CDR2 is FQGNSA. Trimming stripped 1 base from V and 9 bases from J, with 8 bases between. The CDR3 spans 12 residues. Method: immunoSEQ multiplex PCR; TCRdb's copy keeps in-frame clones and lacks some. This sample carries 110,000 to 150,000 clones, approximately 90% of them seen once, and the ten largest clones take roughly 3.2%. The receptor's source is an adult in good health. This rearrangement joins TRBV7-2 to TRBJ2-3; unclear D gene. The starting material was peripheral blood, obtained on day 0 of AZD1222 vaccination. The CDR3 DNA follows: TGTGCCAGCAGCTTAGAGCCTCCAACGCAGTATTTT. This gives the protein CASSLEPPTQYF.